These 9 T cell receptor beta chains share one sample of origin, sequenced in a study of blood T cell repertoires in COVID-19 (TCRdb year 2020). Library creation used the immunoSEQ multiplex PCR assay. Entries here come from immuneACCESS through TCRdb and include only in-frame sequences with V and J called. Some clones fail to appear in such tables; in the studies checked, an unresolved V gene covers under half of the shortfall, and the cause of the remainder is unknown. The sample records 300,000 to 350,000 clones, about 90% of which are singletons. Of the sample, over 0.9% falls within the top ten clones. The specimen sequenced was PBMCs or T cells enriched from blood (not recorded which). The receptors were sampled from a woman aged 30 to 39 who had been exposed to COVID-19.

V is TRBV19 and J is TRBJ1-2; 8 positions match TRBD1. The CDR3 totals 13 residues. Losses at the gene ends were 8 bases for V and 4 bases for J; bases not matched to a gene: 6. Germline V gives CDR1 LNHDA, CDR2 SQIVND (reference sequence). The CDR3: CASDPGQVYGYTF. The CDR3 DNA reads TGTGCCAGTGATCCGGGACAGGTCTATGGCTACACCTTC.

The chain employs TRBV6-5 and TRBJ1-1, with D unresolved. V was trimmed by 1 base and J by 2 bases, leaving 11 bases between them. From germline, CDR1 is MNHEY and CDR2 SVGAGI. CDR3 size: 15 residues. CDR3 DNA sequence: TGTGCCAGCAGTTACTGGGGAGGGAGTAACACTGAAGCTTTCTTT. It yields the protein CASSYWGGSNTEAFF.

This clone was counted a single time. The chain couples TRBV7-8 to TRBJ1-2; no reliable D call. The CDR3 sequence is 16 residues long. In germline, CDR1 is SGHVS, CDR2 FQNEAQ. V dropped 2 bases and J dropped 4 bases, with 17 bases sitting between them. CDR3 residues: CASSLPGPDRGYGYTF. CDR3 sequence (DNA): TGTGCCAGCAGCTTACCCGGTCCGGACCGGGGCTATGGCTACACCTTC.

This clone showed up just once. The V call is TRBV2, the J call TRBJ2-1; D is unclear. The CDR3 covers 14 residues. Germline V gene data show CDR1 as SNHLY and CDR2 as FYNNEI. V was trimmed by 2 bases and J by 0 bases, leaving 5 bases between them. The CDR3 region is CASSEMSSYNEQFF. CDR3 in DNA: TGTGCCAGCAGTGAAATGAGCTCCTACAATGAGCAGTTCTTC.

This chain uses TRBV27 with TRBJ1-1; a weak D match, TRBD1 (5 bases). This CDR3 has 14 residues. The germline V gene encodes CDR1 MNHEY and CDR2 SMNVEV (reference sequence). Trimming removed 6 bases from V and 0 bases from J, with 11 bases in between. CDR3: CASRYRTLNTEAFF. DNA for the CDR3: TGTGCCAGCAGGTACCGGACACTGAACACTGAAGCTTTCTTT.

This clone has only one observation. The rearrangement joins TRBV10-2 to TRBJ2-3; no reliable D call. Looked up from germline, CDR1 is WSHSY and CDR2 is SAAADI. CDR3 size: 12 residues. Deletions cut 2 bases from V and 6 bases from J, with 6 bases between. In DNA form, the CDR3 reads TGCGCCAGCAGTGAGGCTCGGGATACGCAGTATTTT. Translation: CASSEARDTQYF.

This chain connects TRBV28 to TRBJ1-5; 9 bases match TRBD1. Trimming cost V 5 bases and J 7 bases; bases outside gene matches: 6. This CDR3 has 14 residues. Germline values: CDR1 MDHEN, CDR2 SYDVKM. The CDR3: CASSPTGGRQPQHF. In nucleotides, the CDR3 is TGTGCCAGCAGTCCCACAGGGGGCCGGCAGCCCCAGCATTTT.

CDR3 bases: TGTGCCAGCAGTTTGTCGTCTGGGGCCAACGTCCTGACTTTC. The encoded protein is CASSLSSGANVLTF. The rearrangement uses TRBV27 and TRBJ2-6; D call uncertain. In germline, CDR1 is MNHEY, CDR2 SMNVEV (reference sequence). CDR3 length: 14 residues. Between the trimmed V and J ends, which lost 3 bases and 1 base, there was a span of 4 bases.

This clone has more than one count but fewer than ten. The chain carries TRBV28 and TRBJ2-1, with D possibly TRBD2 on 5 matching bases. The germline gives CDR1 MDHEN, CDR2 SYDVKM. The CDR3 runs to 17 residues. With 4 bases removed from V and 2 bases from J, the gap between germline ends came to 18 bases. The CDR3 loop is CASSSPVLWEPYNEQFF. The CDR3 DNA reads TGTGCCAGCAGTTCCCCCGTTTTATGGGAGCCCTACAATGAGCAGTTCTTC.